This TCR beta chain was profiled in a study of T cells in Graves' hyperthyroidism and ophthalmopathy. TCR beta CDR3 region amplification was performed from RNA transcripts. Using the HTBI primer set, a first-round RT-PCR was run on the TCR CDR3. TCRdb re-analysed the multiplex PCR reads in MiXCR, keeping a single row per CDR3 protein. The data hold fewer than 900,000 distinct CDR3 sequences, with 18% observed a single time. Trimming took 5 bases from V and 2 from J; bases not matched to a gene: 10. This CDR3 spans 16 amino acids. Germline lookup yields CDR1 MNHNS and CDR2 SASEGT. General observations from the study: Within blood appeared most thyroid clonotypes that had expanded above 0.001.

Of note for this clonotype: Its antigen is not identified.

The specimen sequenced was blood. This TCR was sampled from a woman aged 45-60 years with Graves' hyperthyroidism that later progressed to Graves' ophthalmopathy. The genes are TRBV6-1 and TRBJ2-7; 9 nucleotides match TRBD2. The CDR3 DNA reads TGTGCCAGCAGTCCCCTTAGCGGGGGCCATACCTACGAGCAGTACTTC. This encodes CASSPLSGGHTYEQYF.